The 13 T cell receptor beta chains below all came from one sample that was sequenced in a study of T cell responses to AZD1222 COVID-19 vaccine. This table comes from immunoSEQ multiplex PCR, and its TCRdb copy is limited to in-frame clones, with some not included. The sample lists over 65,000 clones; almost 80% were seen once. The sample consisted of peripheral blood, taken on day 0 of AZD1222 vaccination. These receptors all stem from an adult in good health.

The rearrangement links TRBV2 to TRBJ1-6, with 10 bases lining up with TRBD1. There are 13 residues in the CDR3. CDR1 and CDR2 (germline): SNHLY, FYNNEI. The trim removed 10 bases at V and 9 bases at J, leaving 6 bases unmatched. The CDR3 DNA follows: TGTGCCATTACGACAGGGGGCAGTTCACCCCTCCACTTT. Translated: CAITTGGSSPLHF.

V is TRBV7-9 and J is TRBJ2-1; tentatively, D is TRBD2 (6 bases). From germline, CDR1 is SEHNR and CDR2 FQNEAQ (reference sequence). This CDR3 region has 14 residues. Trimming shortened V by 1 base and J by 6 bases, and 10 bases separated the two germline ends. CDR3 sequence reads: CASSLGEASNEQFF. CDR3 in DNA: TGTGCCAGCAGCTTAGGGGAGGCTTCCAATGAGCAGTTCTTC. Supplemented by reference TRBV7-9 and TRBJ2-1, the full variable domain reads DTGVSQNPRHKITKRGQNVTFRCDPISEHNRLYWYRQTLGQGPEFLTYFQNEAQLEKSRLLSDRFSAERPKGSFSTLEIQRTEQGDSAMYLCASSLGEASNEQFFGPGTRLTVL.

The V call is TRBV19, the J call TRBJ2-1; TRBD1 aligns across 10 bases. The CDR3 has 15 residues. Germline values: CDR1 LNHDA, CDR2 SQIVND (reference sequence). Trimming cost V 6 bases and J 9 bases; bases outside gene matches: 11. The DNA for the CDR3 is TGTGCCAGTAGCCGAACTGGGGACAGGGGTAGTGAGCAGTTCTTC. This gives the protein CASSRTGDRGSEQFF.

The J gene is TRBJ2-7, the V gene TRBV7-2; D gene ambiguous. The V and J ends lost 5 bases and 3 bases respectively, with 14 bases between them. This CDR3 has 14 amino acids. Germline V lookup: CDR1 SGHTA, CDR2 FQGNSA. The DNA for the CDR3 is TGTGCCAGCAGCCGTTCTCCCCGCAGCTACGAGCAGTACTTC. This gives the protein CASSRSPRSYEQYF.

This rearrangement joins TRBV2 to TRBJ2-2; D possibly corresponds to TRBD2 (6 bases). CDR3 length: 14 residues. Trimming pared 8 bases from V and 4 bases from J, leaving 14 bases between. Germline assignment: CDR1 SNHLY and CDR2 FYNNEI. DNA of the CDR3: TGTGCCAGCTGGGTGGGAGGATCCACCGGGGAGCTGTTTTTT. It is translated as CASWVGGSTGELFF.

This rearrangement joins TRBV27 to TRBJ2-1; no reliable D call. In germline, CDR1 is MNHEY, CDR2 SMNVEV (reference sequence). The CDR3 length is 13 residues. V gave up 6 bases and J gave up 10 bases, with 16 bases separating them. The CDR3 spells CASSHLAAMEQFF. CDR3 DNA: TGTGCCAGCAGCCACCTGGCCGCCATGGAGCAGTTCTTC.

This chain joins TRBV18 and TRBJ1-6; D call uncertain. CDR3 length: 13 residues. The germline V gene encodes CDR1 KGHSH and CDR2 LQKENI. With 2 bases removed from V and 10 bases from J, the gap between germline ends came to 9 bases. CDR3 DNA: TGTGCCAGCTCACCATGGGTAGGATCACCCCTCCACTTT. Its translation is CASSPWVGSPLHF.

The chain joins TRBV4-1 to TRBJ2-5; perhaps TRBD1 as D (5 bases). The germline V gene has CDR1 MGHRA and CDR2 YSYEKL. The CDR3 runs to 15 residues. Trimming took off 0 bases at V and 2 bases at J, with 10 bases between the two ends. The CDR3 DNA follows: TGCGCCAGCAGCCAAGATGGAACAGGACAAGAGACCCAGTACTTC. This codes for CASSQDGTGQETQYF.

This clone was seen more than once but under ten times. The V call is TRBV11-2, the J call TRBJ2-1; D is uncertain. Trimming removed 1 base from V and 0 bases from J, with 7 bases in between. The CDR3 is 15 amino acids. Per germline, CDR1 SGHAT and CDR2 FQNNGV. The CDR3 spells CASSLGRSSYNEQFF. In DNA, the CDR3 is TGTGCCAGCAGCTTAGGTCGGAGCTCCTACAATGAGCAGTTCTTC. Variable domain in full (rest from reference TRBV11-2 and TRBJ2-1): EAGVAQSPRYKIIEKRQSVAFWCNPISGHATLYWYQQILGQGPKLLIQFQNNGVVDDSQLPKDRFSAERLKGVDSTLKIQPAKLEDSAVYLCASSLGRSSYNEQFFGPGTRLTVL.

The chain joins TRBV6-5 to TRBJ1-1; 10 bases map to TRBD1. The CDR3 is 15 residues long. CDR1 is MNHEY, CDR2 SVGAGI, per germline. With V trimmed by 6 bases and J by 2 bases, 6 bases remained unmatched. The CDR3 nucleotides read TGTGCCAGCAGAGACCGGGACAGGGGTAACACTGAAGCTTTCTTT. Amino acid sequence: CASRDRDRGNTEAFF.

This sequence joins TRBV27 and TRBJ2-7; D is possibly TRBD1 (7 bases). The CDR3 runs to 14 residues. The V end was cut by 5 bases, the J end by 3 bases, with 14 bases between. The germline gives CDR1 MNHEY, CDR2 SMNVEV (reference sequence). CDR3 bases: TGTGCCAGCAGTCCACAGGGGACTCACTACGAGCAGTACTTC. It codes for CASSPQGTHYEQYF.

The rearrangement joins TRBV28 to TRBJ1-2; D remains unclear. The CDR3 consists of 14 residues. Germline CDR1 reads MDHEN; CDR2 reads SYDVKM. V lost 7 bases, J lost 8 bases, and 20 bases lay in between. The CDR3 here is CASTSIVTQPGYTF. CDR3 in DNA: TGTGCCAGCACCTCTATCGTGACGCAGCCGGGCTACACCTTC.

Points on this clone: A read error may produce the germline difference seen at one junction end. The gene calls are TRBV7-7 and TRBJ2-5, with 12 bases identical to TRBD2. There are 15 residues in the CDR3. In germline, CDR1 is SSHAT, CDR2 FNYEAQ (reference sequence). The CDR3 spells CASRGLAGGQETQYF. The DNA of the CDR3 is TGTGCTAGCAGGGGCCTAGCGGGAGGGCAAGAGACCCAGTACTTC.